The rows below give T cell receptor beta chains drawn from one sample of a study of control samples from healthy donors and cancer patients. Profiled with immunoSEQ multiplex PCR; TCRdb holds only in-frame clones, not every one. Altogether some 100,000 clones are present, about 92% being singletons, with the ten largest covering less than 10%. The sequenced sample consisted of blood. These receptors were taken from a man younger than 30 in good health. Both conserved end residues are part of each CDR3. Each record gives: CDR3 DNA, CDR3 protein, clone size, D gene, V gene, J gene. D genes are given only for firm matches. Size tells how often a clone was seen (once, few, many) or the class of an expanded clone, and some rows leave it out.

cdr3_nt: TGCGCCAGCAGTGAGCACAGGGCCCCCACAGATACGCAGTATTTT; cdr3_aa: CASSEHRAPTDTQYF; clone_size: NA; d_call: NA; v_call: TRBV10-1; j_call: TRBJ2-3
cdr3_nt: TGTGCCAGCAGCTACGGACAGGAGCACTATGGCTACACCTTC; cdr3_aa: CASSYGQEHYGYTF; clone_size: NA; d_call: TRBD1; v_call: TRBV7-9; j_call: TRBJ1-2
cdr3_nt: TGTGCCAGCAGTGAAGGATGGGGACAGGGGCCTGGGGCCAACGTCCTGACTTTC; cdr3_aa: CASSEGWGQGPGANVLTF; clone_size: NA; d_call: TRBD1; v_call: TRBV2; j_call: TRBJ2-6
cdr3_nt: TGTGCCAGCAGCTTAAGCCTAGCGGGACTCAAAAACATTCAGTACTTC; cdr3_aa: CASSLSLAGLKNIQYF; clone_size: once; d_call: TRBD2; v_call: TRBV7-9; j_call: TRBJ2-4
cdr3_nt: TGTGCCACCAGCAGAAAAGGGACAGGGGGGTCCTACGAGCAGTACTTC; cdr3_aa: CATSRKGTGGSYEQYF; clone_size: NA; d_call: TRBD1; v_call: TRBV15; j_call: TRBJ2-7
cdr3_nt: TGTGCCAGCAGCAGTCGAAAGGGGATGGGGTCACCCCTCCACTTT; cdr3_aa: CASSSRKGMGSPLHF; clone_size: NA; d_call: NA; v_call: TRBV7-8; j_call: TRBJ1-6
cdr3_nt: TGTGCCAGCAGCAACAGGGTGGGCTACACCTTC; cdr3_aa: CASSNRVGYTF; clone_size: NA; d_call: NA; v_call: TRBV5-6; j_call: TRBJ1-2
cdr3_nt: TGTGCCAGCTCACTGAACACCGGGGAGCTGTTTTTT; cdr3_aa: CASSLNTGELFF; clone_size: once; d_call: NA; v_call: TRBV18; j_call: TRBJ2-2
cdr3_nt: TGTGCCAGCAGCCTTCTAGGGTCACCCCTCCACTTT; cdr3_aa: CASSLLGSPLHF; clone_size: NA; d_call: NA; v_call: TRBV27; j_call: TRBJ1-6
cdr3_nt: TGTGCCAGCAGTTTGGACAGGCGCGGCTACACCTTC; cdr3_aa: CASSLDRRGYTF; clone_size: NA; d_call: TRBD1; v_call: TRBV6-5; j_call: TRBJ1-2
cdr3_nt: TGCGCCAGCAGTGCAGGGATGAACACTGAAGCTTTCTTT; cdr3_aa: CASSAGMNTEAFF; clone_size: NA; d_call: NA; v_call: TRBV10-2; j_call: TRBJ1-1
cdr3_nt: TGCGCCAGCAGCCAGGAACTAGCGGGAGTGTTATCCGGGGAGCTGTTTTTT; cdr3_aa: CASSQELAGVLSGELFF; clone_size: few; d_call: TRBD2; v_call: TRBV4-1; j_call: TRBJ2-2
cdr3_nt: TGTGCCAGCAGTGAAAGGTTGAGGGGGGAAAAACTGTTTTTT; cdr3_aa: CASSERLRGEKLFF; clone_size: NA; d_call: NA; v_call: TRBV6-1; j_call: TRBJ1-4
cdr3_nt: TGTGCCTGGAGTGTGCACAATGAGCAGTTCTTC; cdr3_aa: CAWSVHNEQFF; clone_size: NA; d_call: NA; v_call: TRBV30; j_call: TRBJ2-1
cdr3_nt: TGCGCCAGCAGCTCCCCTTTATCAGATCCCCGAGAGACCCAGTACTTC; cdr3_aa: CASSSPLSDPRETQYF; clone_size: once; d_call: NA; v_call: TRBV5-1; j_call: TRBJ2-5
cdr3_nt: TGTGCCAGCAGCAAGACTAGCGGCAAAGAGACCCAGTACTTC; cdr3_aa: CASSKTSGKETQYF; clone_size: NA; d_call: TRBD2; v_call: TRBV27; j_call: TRBJ2-5
cdr3_nt: TGTGCCAGCAGCCCGCGGACAGGGGATGGCTACACCTTC; cdr3_aa: CASSPRTGDGYTF; clone_size: NA; d_call: TRBD1; v_call: TRBV11-2; j_call: TRBJ1-2
cdr3_nt: TGTGCCAGTAGTGGTCAGGGGCGCCCCCCGAACACCGGGGAGCTGTTTTTT; cdr3_aa: CASSGQGRPPNTGELFF; clone_size: NA; d_call: NA; v_call: TRBV19; j_call: TRBJ2-2
cdr3_nt: TGCGCCAGCAGCCAAGGAACTGAAGCTTTCTTT; cdr3_aa: CASSQGTEAFF; clone_size: NA; d_call: NA; v_call: TRBV4-1; j_call: TRBJ1-1
cdr3_nt: TGCGCCAGCAGCTTGGCCGGGTTACAAGAGACCCAGTACTTC; cdr3_aa: CASSLAGLQETQYF; clone_size: once; d_call: NA; v_call: TRBV5-1; j_call: TRBJ2-5
cdr3_nt: TGCGCCAGCAGCCCAGGACTAGCGGGGGACGAGCAGTACTTC; cdr3_aa: CASSPGLAGDEQYF; clone_size: NA; d_call: TRBD2; v_call: TRBV5-1; j_call: TRBJ2-7
cdr3_nt: TGTGCCACCAGCAGAGATCAGGGAAGCTATGGCTACACCTTC; cdr3_aa: CATSRDQGSYGYTF; clone_size: NA; d_call: NA; v_call: TRBV15; j_call: TRBJ1-2
cdr3_nt: TGTGCCAGCAGTTACGCGAAACAATCACCCCTCCACTTT; cdr3_aa: CASSYAKQSPLHF; clone_size: NA; d_call: NA; v_call: TRBV6-5; j_call: TRBJ1-6
cdr3_nt: TGTGCCAGTAGTACGGGGACAGGGAATGAAAAACTGTTTTTT; cdr3_aa: CASSTGTGNEKLFF; clone_size: NA; d_call: TRBD1; v_call: TRBV19; j_call: TRBJ1-4
cdr3_nt: TGTGCCAGCGAAGGACAGAATAATTCACCCCTCCACTTT; cdr3_aa: CASEGQNNSPLHF; clone_size: NA; d_call: NA; v_call: TRBV28; j_call: TRBJ1-6
cdr3_nt: TGTGCCTGGAGTGTAAGTTCGGGGGAGAACACTGAAGCTTTCTTT; cdr3_aa: CAWSVSSGENTEAFF; clone_size: NA; d_call: NA; v_call: TRBV30; j_call: TRBJ1-1
cdr3_nt: TGTGCCAGCAGTGAGTCGCTAGCGGGGGTCAATGAGCAGTTCTTC; cdr3_aa: CASSESLAGVNEQFF; clone_size: NA; d_call: TRBD2; v_call: TRBV2; j_call: TRBJ2-1
cdr3_nt: TGTGCCAGCAGTTTATACGGGGAAGGGAATCAGCCCCAGCATTTT; cdr3_aa: CASSLYGEGNQPQHF; clone_size: NA; d_call: NA; v_call: TRBV27; j_call: TRBJ1-5
cdr3_nt: TGCAGTGCTCTTTACAGCTACACCTTC; cdr3_aa: CSALYSYTF; clone_size: NA; d_call: NA; v_call: TRBV20-1; j_call: TRBJ1-2
cdr3_nt: TGTGCCACCAGCAAGTCCCTAAGCACTAATGAAAAACTGTTTTTT; cdr3_aa: CATSKSLSTNEKLFF; clone_size: NA; d_call: NA; v_call: TRBV15; j_call: TRBJ1-4
cdr3_nt: TGTGCCAGCAGCCCAGGGGATCAGCCCCAGCATTTT; cdr3_aa: CASSPGDQPQHF; clone_size: few; d_call: NA; v_call: TRBV7-9; j_call: TRBJ1-5
cdr3_nt: TGTGCCAGCCAACAGGAACAGCCCCAGCATTTT; cdr3_aa: CASQQEQPQHF; clone_size: NA; d_call: NA; v_call: TRBV28; j_call: TRBJ1-5